What follows is one T cell receptor beta chain and its context. Sequencing used immunoSEQ multiplex PCR; TCRdb keeps in-frame clones, though not all of them. The sample lists about 200,000 clones; around 75% were seen once. This entry comes from a study of blood T cell repertoires in COVID-19. Germline CDR1 and CDR2: LNHDA and SQIVND (reference sequence). After removal of 7 bases from V and 2 bases from J, the junction contained 10 bases not matched to a gene. This CDR3 is built from 15 residues. This clonotype was obtained from a human donor in a cohort sampled during active COVID-19. The rearrangement uses TRBV19 and TRBJ1-2; 7 bases line up with TRBD1. Specimen: peripheral blood. The CDR3, as DNA: TGTGCCAGTATCGAGGAGGGGGCGCAAAACTATGGCTACACCTTC. The encoded protein is CASIEEGAQNYGYTF.